These 16 T cell receptor beta chains originate from one sample sequenced in a study of blood T cell repertoires in COVID-19. Some clones are missing from TCRdb's copy, which holds only in-frame ones; the method was immunoSEQ multiplex PCR. The table has about 250,000 clones, over 75% seen once; the top ten hold approximately 9.6%. Sequences were obtained from PBMCs or T cells enriched from blood (not recorded which). Receptor source: a woman aged 50 to 60 with acute COVID-19.

V is TRBV7-9 and J is TRBJ1-4; D is unclear. Germline CDR1 is SEHNR and CDR2 is FQNEAQ (reference sequence). V lost 3 bases, J lost 8 bases, and 16 bases lay in between. The CDR3 has 15 amino acids. CDR3: CASSFGVLAEEKLFF. CDR3 coding DNA: TGTGCCAGCAGCTTCGGGGTCTTAGCGGAGGAAAAACTGTTTTTT.

The V gene is TRBV5-1, the J gene TRBJ2-2; maybe TRBD2 (5 bases). There are 13 residues in the CDR3. Trimming left V 8 bases short and J 2 bases short, with 10 bases between. CDR1 is SGHRS and CDR2 is YFSETQ in the germline V gene. The CDR3 DNA is TGCGCCAGTCGGACTGGAAACACCGGGGAGCTGTTTTTT. Translating gives CASRTGNTGELFF.

The J gene is TRBJ1-5, the V gene TRBV28, with TRBD1 matching over 7 bases. The V segment lost 9 bases and the J segment 6 bases; nucleotides outside the gene matches: 14. The CDR3 has 15 amino acids. Germline V CDR1 and CDR2: MDHEN, SYDVKM. The chain's CDR3 is CASTSQGGDFQPQHF. CDR3 nucleotides: TGTGCCAGTACATCCCAGGGGGGTGATTTTCAGCCCCAGCATTTT. Full variable domain (missing parts from reference TRBV28 and TRBJ1-5): DVKVTQSSRYLVKRTGEKVFLECVQDMDHENMFWYRQDPGLGLRLIYFSYDVKMKEKGDIPEGYSVSREKKERFSLILESASTNQTSMYLCASTSQGGDFQPQHFGDGTRLSIL.

Only one count was recorded for this clone. For the CDR3, the DNA is TGTGCCAGCAGTTGGACAGGGGCCAATGAGCAGTTCTTC. This codes for CASSWTGANEQFF. The chain combines TRBV7-2 with TRBJ2-1, with 9 bases aligning to TRBD1. The junction had 3 bases not matched to a gene; V was cut back by 6 bases and J by 6 bases. CDR1 and CDR2 (germline): SGHTA, FQGNSA. CDR3 length equals 13 residues.

The chain links TRBV3-1 (or the pseudogene TRBV3-2) to TRBJ1-1, with TRBD1 matching over 11 bases. After removal of 4 bases from V and 8 bases from J, the junction contained 9 bases not matched to a gene. Germline values: CDR1 LGHDT, CDR2 YNNKEL (reference sequence). CDR3 length equals 15 residues. The DNA of the CDR3 is TGTGCCAGCAGCCGAAGCGGACAGGGGGCACGCGAAGCTTTCTTT. The encoded protein is CASSRSGQGAREAFF.

The chain employs TRBV3-1 (or the pseudogene TRBV3-2) and TRBJ1-1; no reliable D call. Germline V lookup: CDR1 LGHDT, CDR2 YNNKEL (reference sequence). The CDR3 contains 15 residues. With 1 base removed from V and 5 bases from J, the gap between germline ends came to 14 bases. The CDR3 coding sequence is TGTGCCAGCAGCCAAGGGGCGGGCGCCTGGACTGAAGCTTTCTTT. This translates into CASSQGAGAWTEAFF.

This sequence joins TRBV13 and TRBJ2-7, with D hard to call. V shed 4 bases and J shed 5 bases, with 9 bases lying between them. This CDR3 comprises 12 residues. CDR1 and CDR2 from the germline V gene are PRHDT and FYEKMQ (reference sequence). The CDR3 spells CASSSPRDEQYF. In nucleotides, the CDR3 is TGTGCCAGCAGCTCGCCTCGGGACGAGCAGTACTTC.

This clone was counted a few times. The rearrangement joins TRBV20-1 to TRBJ2-1, with TRBD2 as a possible D gene (7 bases). Germline V lookup: CDR1 DFQATT, CDR2 SNEGSKA (reference sequence). Between the trimmed V and J ends, which lost 3 bases and 15 bases, there was a span of 15 bases. This CDR3 has 11 residues. CDR3: CSASTGGLGFF. CDR3 sequence (DNA): TGCAGTGCTAGCACCGGGGGGCTAGGGTTCTTC.

The V gene is TRBV7-8, the J gene TRBJ2-1; 10 bases are a match to TRBD1. Looked up from germline, CDR1 is SGHVS and CDR2 is FQNEAQ. The junction had 9 bases not matched to a gene; V was cut back by 6 bases and J by 7 bases. The CDR3 has 15 amino acids. The CDR3 loop reads CASRTGTGDRNEQFF. The CDR3 DNA sequence: TGTGCCAGCAGAACCGGGACAGGGGATCGTAATGAGCAGTTCTTC.

The CDR3 DNA is TGTGCCAGCAGCGCCCCGCTGGGCTTTGGCACAGATACGCAGTATTTT. It codes for CASSAPLGFGTDTQYF. V gene TRBV5-5 combines with J gene TRBJ2-3; no definite D call. The CDR3 extends over 16 amino acids. Trimming stripped 4 bases from V and 1 base from J, with 16 bases between. In germline, CDR1 is SGHKS, CDR2 YYEKEE (reference sequence).

This clone showed up many times. The rearrangement joins TRBV6-1 to TRBJ2-7, with 8 bases lining up with TRBD2. CDR1 MNHNS and CDR2 SASEGT come from the germline V gene. Trimming removed 3 bases from V and 3 bases from J; junction bases left unmatched: 4. CDR3 length equals 14 residues. CDR3 protein: CASSEPGLVYEQYF. The DNA for the CDR3 is TGTGCCAGCAGTGAGCCGGGACTAGTCTACGAGCAGTACTTC.

The chain combines TRBV11-2 with TRBJ2-1; TRBD2 agrees at 9 bases. The CDR3 has 15 residues. V was clipped by 5 bases and J by 3 bases; unmatched bases: 5. Germline V gene data show CDR1 as SGHAT and CDR2 as FQNNGV. The CDR3: CASSASGGLYNEQFF. In nucleotides, the CDR3 is TGTGCCAGCAGCGCCAGCGGGGGGCTCTACAATGAGCAGTTCTTC.

This chain links TRBV7-9 with TRBJ1-1, with D possibly being TRBD1 (5 bases). This CDR3 comprises 18 residues. In germline, CDR1 is SEHNR, CDR2 FQNEAQ (reference sequence). Trimming took 2 bases from V and 0 from J, leaving 19 bases between them. This CDR3 is CASSLRGLGQGVNTEAFF. CDR3 sequence (DNA): TGTGCCAGCAGCTTAAGGGGCTTAGGGCAGGGCGTGAACACTGAAGCTTTCTTT.

This chain uses TRBV4-3 with TRBJ2-1; perhaps TRBD1 as D (6 bases). Deletions cut 0 bases from V and 5 bases from J, with 14 bases between. The CDR3 length is 16 residues. The V gene's germline CDR1 is LGHNA and CDR2 YSLEER. The CDR3 bases are TGCGCCAGCAGCCAAGAATCGACCCCAGGGGACAATGAGCAGTTCTTC. Residues: CASSQESTPGDNEQFF.

V gene TRBV18 combines with J gene TRBJ1-2; possible D gene TRBD1, 5 bases. The V gene's germline CDR1 is KGHSH and CDR2 LQKENI. The CDR3 covers 13 residues. V lost 3 bases and J lost 7, with 12 bases in between. The CDR3 region has the DNA TGTGCCAGCTCACCTGGGGGGTTGGCTGGCTACACCTTC. It translates to CASSPGGLAGYTF.

This chain uses TRBV29-1 with TRBJ2-7, with D possibly TRBD2 on 6 matching bases. The CDR3 is made up of 12 amino acids. Germline CDR1 SQVTM, CDR2 ANQGSEA. Deletions cut 7 bases from V and 6 bases from J, with 16 bases between. The DNA for the CDR3 is TGCAGCGCCCGGGACTCCCCAGGCGAGCAGTACTTC. Amino acids: CSARDSPGEQYF.